This entry lists 28 T cell receptor beta chains sequenced from one sample in a study of T cell responses to AZD1222 COVID-19 vaccine. Measured with immunoSEQ multiplex PCR; TCRdb has only the in-frame clones, and not every one. The table records about 51,000 clones, around nine tenths of them present only once. The specimen was peripheral blood, collected 28 days after the second AZD1222 dose. These receptors originate from an adult who received the AZD1222 COVID-19 vaccine.

J is TRBJ1-4 and V is TRBV28; a weak D match, TRBD1 (6 bases). V was clipped by 8 bases and J by 6 bases, with 16 bases between them. The CDR3 is made up of 14 amino acids. Germline values: CDR1 MDHEN, CDR2 SYDVKM. In nucleotides, the CDR3 is TGTGCCAGCGGGGCTGTGGGGGGCGATGAAAAACTGTTTTTT. Protein: CASGAVGGDEKLFF.

V and J are TRBV7-9 and TRBJ2-1; TRBD2 might be the D (5 bases). This CDR3 has 13 amino acids. Germline CDR1 SEHNR, CDR2 FQNEAQ (reference sequence). The germline V and J ends were trimmed by 8 bases and 1 base, with 9 bases remaining between them. The CDR3: CASGELSYNEQFF. CDR3 in DNA: TGTGCCAGCGGGGAGCTGTCCTACAATGAGCAGTTCTTC.

The rearrangement joins TRBV10-2 to TRBJ2-7; D possibly uses TRBD1 or TRBD2 (5 bases each). Germline lookup yields CDR1 WSHSY and CDR2 SAAADI. This CDR3 is built from 13 residues. The V gene lost 2 bases and the J gene lost 5 bases, with 10 bases spanning the gap. CDR3 nucleotide sequence: TGCGCCAGCAGTGAGGGGACGTTCAACGAGCAGTACTTC. Translated: CASSEGTFNEQYF.

This clone came up a few times. One end of the junction is discordant with germline, which a read error may explain. This chain links TRBV28 with TRBJ2-7; 13 bases agree with TRBD2. Germline CDR1 and CDR2: MDHEN and SYDVKM. The CDR3 is made up of 14 amino acids. The CDR3 spells CASSPPFQGLAGSF. CDR3 DNA sequence: TGTGCCAGCAGTCCCCCGTTTCAGGGACTAGCGGGATCCTTC.

This clone has only one observation. The V and J genes are TRBV28 and TRBJ1-2; D uncertain. The V end was cut by 6 bases, the J end by 7 bases, with 12 bases between. Germline CDR1 is MDHEN and CDR2 is SYDVKM. This CDR3 comprises 12 residues. This chain's CDR3 is CASSPRLGGYTF. In DNA form, the CDR3 reads TGTGCCAGCAGCCCCCGACTCGGTGGCTACACCTTC.

V usage is TRBV5-6 and J usage is TRBJ2-7; the D gene is possibly TRBD1 (6 bases). Trimming removed 2 bases from V and 2 bases from J, with 11 bases in between. Germline CDR1 is SGHDT and CDR2 is YYEEEE. There are 14 residues in the CDR3. For the CDR3, the DNA is TGTGCCAGCAGCTTCTCAGGGGACCCCTACGAGCAGTACTTC. Translated: CASSFSGDPYEQYF.

The chain is built from TRBV7-2 and TRBJ2-7, with 7 bases fitting TRBD2. The CDR3 contains 14 residues. Per the germline V gene, CDR1 is SGHTA and CDR2 is FQGNSA. After removal of 1 base from V and 2 bases from J, the junction contained 2 bases not matched to a gene. The CDR3 bases are TGTGCCAGCAGCTTAGGACGGGGGGCCTACGAGCAGTACTTC. It yields the protein CASSLGRGAYEQYF.

This chain links TRBV18 with TRBJ1-1; D is uncertain. Trimming cost V 1 base and J 3 bases, with 9 bases left between them. Germline-derived CDR1 and CDR2 are KGHSH and LQKENI. The CDR3 spans 14 residues. CDR3 DNA sequence: TGTGCCAGCTCACCACAGGGTGGGGACACTGAAGCTTTCTTT. It yields the protein CASSPQGGDTEAFF.

The CDR3 coding sequence is TGTGCCAGCTCACCGCTTTCGACAGCCAGCTCCTACGAGCAGTACTTC. This codes for CASSPLSTASSYEQYF. The rearrangement uses TRBV18 and TRBJ2-7; D might be TRBD1 (5 bases). From germline, CDR1 is KGHSH and CDR2 LQKENI. Trimming took 3 bases from V and 0 from J, leaving 15 bases between them. This CDR3 spans 16 amino acids.

V usage is TRBV6-5 and J usage is TRBJ1-2; possible D gene TRBD1, 6 bases. The CDR3 is made up of 13 amino acids. The V gene's germline CDR1 is MNHEY and CDR2 SVGAGI. V was clipped by 7 bases and J by 4 bases, with 13 bases between them. CDR3 in DNA: TGTGCCAGCAAGGGAACAGGGTTCTATGGCTACACCTTC. It specifies CASKGTGFYGYTF.

The chain recombines TRBV7-2 with TRBJ2-1, with D perhaps TRBD2 (5 bases). Trimming took off 5 bases at V and 1 base at J, with 15 bases between the two ends. The CDR3 has 16 amino acids. Germline V CDR1 and CDR2: SGHTA, FQGNSA. CDR3 in DNA: TGTGCCAGCAGCCCAGACTACTCTCTTTCCTACAATGAGCAGTTCTTC. This translates into CASSPDYSLSYNEQFF.

V usage is TRBV6-6 and J usage is TRBJ1-5, with a tentative D call TRBD1 (6 bases). The CDR3 is made up of 15 amino acids. The V end lost 2 bases, the J end lost 5 bases, and 13 bases lay between the germline ends. Germline V gives CDR1 MNHNY, CDR2 SVGAGI (reference sequence). This CDR3 reads CASSYVRGEDQPQHF. The CDR3 DNA reads TGTGCCAGCAGTTACGTCAGGGGAGAGGATCAGCCCCAGCATTTT.

The chain uses TRBV3-1 (or the pseudogene TRBV3-2) and TRBJ1-1; possible D gene TRBD1, 6 bases. The germline V gene has CDR1 LGHDT and CDR2 YNNKEL (reference sequence). V was clipped by 2 bases and J by 2 bases, with 9 bases between them. CDR3 length: 14 amino acids. CDR3 sequence reads: CASSQPGDNTEAFF. In DNA form, the CDR3 reads TGTGCCAGCAGCCAACCAGGGGATAACACTGAAGCTTTCTTT.

This chain links TRBV6-5 with TRBJ1-2, with TRBD1 as a possible D gene (5 bases). Germline V gene sequence: CDR1 MNHEY, CDR2 SVGAGI. The V end lost 7 bases, the J end lost 4 bases, and 13 bases lay between the germline ends. The CDR3 is made up of 13 amino acids. CDR3 in amino acids: CASKEAGIYGYTF. The CDR3, as DNA: TGTGCCAGCAAAGAGGCAGGGATCTATGGCTACACCTTC.

The rearrangement uses TRBV4-3 and TRBJ1-5; no clear D gene. This CDR3 is 16 amino acids long. The germline CDR1 and CDR2 sequences are LGHNA and YSLEER. Deletions cut 0 bases from V and 2 bases from J, with 11 bases between. The CDR3 nucleotides read TGCGCCAGCAGCCAAGACGCTCTTCGGGGCAATCAGCCCCAGCATTTT. Protein: CASSQDALRGNQPQHF.

The chain uses TRBV28 and TRBJ2-7; D assignment may be TRBD1 or TRBD2 (5 bases each). This CDR3 has 16 residues. Germline V lookup: CDR1 MDHEN, CDR2 SYDVKM. Trimming took 5 bases from V and 5 from J, leaving 22 bases between them. CDR3 loop: CASSPSSGTRVHEQYF. The CDR3, as DNA: TGTGCCAGCAGTCCAAGCTCAGGGACGAGGGTCCACGAGCAGTACTTC. Full variable domain (rest looked up from reference TRBV28 and TRBJ2-7): DVKVTQSSRYLVKRTGEKVFLECVQDMDHENMFWYRQDPGLGLRLIYFSYDVKMKEKGDIPEGYSVSREKKERFSLILESASTNQTSMYLCASSPSSGTRVHEQYFGPGTRLTVT.

A note on this clone: This CDR3 fails to terminate in the conserved phenylalanine or tryptophan, so it likely reflects a read error. The DNA is omitted, as the CDR3 cannot be located on it reliably, and the CDR3 follows TCRdb's listing. This sequence joins TRBV3-1 (or the pseudogene TRBV3-2) and TRBJ1-5; the DNA was not used to check the table's D call, TRBD1. Looked up from germline, CDR1 is LGHDT and CDR2 is YNNKEL (reference sequence). Both ends counted, the CDR3 spans 11 residues. This chain's CDR3 is CASSHPRGSRD.

The chain carries TRBV2 and TRBJ2-1; 7 bases map to TRBD1. The CDR3 loop spans 15 amino acids. Germline loops: CDR1 SNHLY, CDR2 FYNNEI. V trimming: 4 bases; J trimming: 0 bases; junction bases outside the gene matches: 3. CDR3 residues: CASSAGGSSYNEQFF. CDR3 bases: TGTGCCAGCAGTGCAGGGGGAAGCTCCTACAATGAGCAGTTCTTC.

V gene TRBV9 combines with J gene TRBJ1-6; a weak D match, TRBD1 (6 bases). This CDR3 is 17 amino acids long. The germline V gene has CDR1 SGDLS and CDR2 YYNGEE. V was shortened by 4 bases and J by 5 bases, with 19 bases between the two germline ends. CDR3 region: CASSPRGGGMNNSPLHF. The CDR3 DNA follows: TGTGCCAGCAGCCCCCGGGGAGGGGGTATGAATAATTCACCCCTCCACTTT.

The chain carries TRBV3-1 (or the pseudogene TRBV3-2) and TRBJ1-5; no firm D call. V dropped 1 base and J dropped 7 bases, with 17 bases sitting between them. Germline V gene sequence: CDR1 LGHDT, CDR2 YNNKEL (reference sequence). The CDR3 runs 16 residues. CDR3 DNA: TGTGCCAGCAGCCAAGCTCGTGGAGGCTGGAGGCAGCCCCAGCATTTT. Its translation is CASSQARGGWRQPQHF.

The gene calls are TRBV7-9 and TRBJ2-7, with D possibly being TRBD1 (5 bases). In germline, CDR1 is SEHNR, CDR2 FQNEAQ (reference sequence). V lost 1 base and J 1 base, leaving 11 bases between the germline ends. The CDR3 is 15 amino acids. The CDR3 DNA sequence: TGTGCCAGCAGCTTAGAACATCAGGGTTCCTACGAGCAGTACTTC. Amino acids: CASSLEHQGSYEQYF.

The chain recombines TRBV6-2 or TRBV6-3 with TRBJ1-2; TRBD1 aligns across 7 bases. Germline V CDR1 and CDR2: MNHEY, SVGEGT. The J segment lost 4 bases and the V segment lost 6 bases, leaving 17 bases of the junction unmatched. The CDR3 runs 17 residues. The CDR3 region has the DNA TGTGCCAGCAGCCCTAGGACCGACAGGGAAATAGTCTATGGCTACACCTTC. It is translated as CASSPRTDREIVYGYTF.

V gene TRBV6-5 combines with J gene TRBJ2-7; D might be TRBD1 (6 bases). CDR1 and CDR2 from the germline V gene are MNHEY and SVGAGI. There are 12 residues in the CDR3. V lost 6 bases, J lost 4 bases, and 10 bases lay in between. The CDR3, as DNA: TGTGCCAGCAGCCGTGACAGGTACGAGCAGTACTTC. Encoded protein: CASSRDRYEQYF.

V and J are TRBV6-2 or TRBV6-3 and TRBJ2-1, with D possibly being TRBD2 (6 bases). Per germline, CDR1 MNHEY and CDR2 SVGEGT. Trimming pared 4 bases from V and 3 bases from J, leaving 10 bases between. CDR3 length: 14 residues. CDR3 DNA sequence: TGTGCCAGCAGTTTGGCGGGGATCTACAATGAGCAGTTCTTC. It is translated as CASSLAGIYNEQFF.

This sequence joins TRBV5-1 and TRBJ1-3; 9 bases are shared with TRBD1. Trimming cost V 3 bases and J 4 bases; bases outside gene matches: 8. CDR1 and CDR2 from the germline V gene are SGHRS and YFSETQ. The CDR3 length is 16 residues. The DNA for the CDR3 is TGCGCCAGCAGCTCAACCGGGACAGGGAAGGGAAACACCATATATTTT. It yields the protein CASSSTGTGKGNTIYF.

This clone was recorded once. The genes are TRBV2 and TRBJ2-3; no definite D call. Germline V lookup: CDR1 SNHLY, CDR2 FYNNEI. The CDR3 sequence is 11 residues long. V was pared by 9 bases and J by 9 bases, with 13 bases between. CDR3 sequence (DNA): TGTGCCAGTCAACAGACATGGACGCAGTATTTT. Translating it yields CASQQTWTQYF.

This chain joins TRBV4-1 and TRBJ2-7; D perhaps matches TRBD1 (6 bases). Trimming took off 4 bases at V and 3 bases at J, with 19 bases between the two ends. CDR1 is MGHRA, CDR2 YSYEKL, per germline. The CDR3 is 16 amino acids. The DNA for the CDR3 is TGCGCCAGCAGCCTGGTACCCCCAGGGGAAGGCTACGAGCAGTACTTC. Translated: CASSLVPPGEGYEQYF.

The chain couples TRBV4-2 to TRBJ2-1; D is ambiguous. V lost 1 base and J 4 bases, leaving 2 bases between the germline ends. CDR3 length: 12 amino acids. Per the germline V gene, CDR1 is LGHNA and CDR2 is YNFKEQ. The CDR3 coding sequence is TGTGCCAGCAGCCAAGTATACAATGAGCAGTTCTTC. Translated: CASSQVYNEQFF.